This T cell receptor beta chain was identified in a study of somatic mutations in cytotoxic T cells in rheumatoid arthritis. Study details: Certain V beta antibody-stained T-cell populations, V beta1+ cells sequenced for TCRB among them, were flow-sorted to nearly 100% purity. Overall study findings and caveats: There were about an eighth of the roughly 65 patients in whom the largest CD8+ clone exceeded 20% of CD8+ cells. Antigen targets of the expanded CD8+ clones remained unidentified.

There are 15 residues in the CDR3. Trimming took 0 bases from V and 6 from J, leaving 12 bases between them. The germline V gene encodes CDR1 MGHRA and CDR2 YSYEKL. Only one count was recorded for this clone. The antigen remains undetermined. Clones were read by immunoSEQ multiplex PCR, and TCRdb kept only the in-frame ones, dropping some. The sample carries over 10,000 clones, roughly 80% recorded once. The receptor was derived from a woman in her sixties or seventies in good health. The rearrangement joins TRBV4-1 to TRBJ2-4; tentative D call: TRBD1 (5 bases). The sequenced sample was CD8+ T cells sorted from blood. The CDR3 sequence: CASSQDMDIGNIQYF. Here the CDR3 DNA reads TGCGCCAGCAGCCAAGATATGGACATAGGAAACATTCAGTACTTC.